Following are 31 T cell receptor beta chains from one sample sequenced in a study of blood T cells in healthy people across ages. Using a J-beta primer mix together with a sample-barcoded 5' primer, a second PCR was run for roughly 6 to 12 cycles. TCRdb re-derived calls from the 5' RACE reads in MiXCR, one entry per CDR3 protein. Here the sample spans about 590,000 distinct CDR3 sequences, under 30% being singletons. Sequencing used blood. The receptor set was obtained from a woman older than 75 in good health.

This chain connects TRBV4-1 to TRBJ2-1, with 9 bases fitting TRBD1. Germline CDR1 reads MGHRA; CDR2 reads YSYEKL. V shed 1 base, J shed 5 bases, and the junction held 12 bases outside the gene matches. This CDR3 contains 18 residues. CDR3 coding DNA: TGCGCCAGCAGCCAAGTAGGGACCCGACAGGGGGTCCACAATGAGCAGTTCTTC. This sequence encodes CASSQVGTRQGVHNEQFF.

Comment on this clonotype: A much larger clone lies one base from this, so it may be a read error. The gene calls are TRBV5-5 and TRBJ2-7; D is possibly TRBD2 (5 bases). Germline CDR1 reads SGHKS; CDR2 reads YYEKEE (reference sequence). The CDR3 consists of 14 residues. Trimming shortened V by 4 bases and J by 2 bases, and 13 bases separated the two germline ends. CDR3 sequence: CASSLANPPYEQYF. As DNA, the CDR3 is TGTGCCAGCAGCCTAGCAAACCCTCCCTACGAGCAGTACTTC.

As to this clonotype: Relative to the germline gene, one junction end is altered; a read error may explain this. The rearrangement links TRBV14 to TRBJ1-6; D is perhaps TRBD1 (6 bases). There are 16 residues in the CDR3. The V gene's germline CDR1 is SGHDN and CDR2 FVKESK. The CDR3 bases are TGTGCCAGCAGCCATCCCACAGGGCAGGCTCGCTCACCCCCCCACTTT. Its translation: CASSHPTGQARSPPHF.

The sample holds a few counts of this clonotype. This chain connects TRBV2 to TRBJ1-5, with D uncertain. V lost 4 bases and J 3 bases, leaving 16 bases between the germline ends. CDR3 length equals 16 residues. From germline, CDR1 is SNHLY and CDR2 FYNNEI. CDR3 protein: CASSGLGGSYNQPQHF. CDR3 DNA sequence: TGTGCCAGCAGTGGGTTAGGCGGCTCTTACAATCAGCCCCAGCATTTT. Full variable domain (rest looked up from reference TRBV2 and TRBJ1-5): EPEVTQTPSHQVTQMGQEVILRCVPISNHLYFYWYRQILGQKVEFLVSFYNNEISEKSEIFDDQFSVERPDGSNFTLKIRSTKLEDSAMYFCASSGLGGSYNQPQHFGDGTRLSIL.

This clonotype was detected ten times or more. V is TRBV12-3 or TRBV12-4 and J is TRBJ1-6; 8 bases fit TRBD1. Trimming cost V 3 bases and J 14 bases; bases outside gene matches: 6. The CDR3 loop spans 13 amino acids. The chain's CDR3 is CASSFGQGGSLHF. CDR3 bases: TGTGCCAGCAGTTTCGGACAGGGCGGCTCCCTCCACTTT.

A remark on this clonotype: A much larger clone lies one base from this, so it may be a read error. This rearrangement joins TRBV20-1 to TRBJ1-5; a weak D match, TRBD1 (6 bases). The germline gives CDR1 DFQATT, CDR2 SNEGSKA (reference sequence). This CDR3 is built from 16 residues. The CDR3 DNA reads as TGCAGTGCTATTACCCCCAGGGGAGGGACCAGTCAGCCCCGGCATTTT. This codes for CSAITPRGGTSQPRHF.

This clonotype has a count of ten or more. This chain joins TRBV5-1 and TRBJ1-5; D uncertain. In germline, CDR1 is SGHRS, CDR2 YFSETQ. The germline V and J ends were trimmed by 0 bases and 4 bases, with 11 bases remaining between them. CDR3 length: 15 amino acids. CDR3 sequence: CASSLAGSRNQPQHF. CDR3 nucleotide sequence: TGCGCCAGCAGCTTGGCAGGCTCAAGGAATCAGCCCCAGCATTTT.

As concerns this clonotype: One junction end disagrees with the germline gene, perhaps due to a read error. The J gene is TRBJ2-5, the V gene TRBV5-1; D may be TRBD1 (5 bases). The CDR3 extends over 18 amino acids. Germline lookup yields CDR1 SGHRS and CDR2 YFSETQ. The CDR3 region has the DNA TGCACCAGCAGCTTGGAGATCCTCAAGGGGCCCAGTCCAAATGAGCAGTACTTC. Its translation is CTSSLEILKGPSPNEQYF.

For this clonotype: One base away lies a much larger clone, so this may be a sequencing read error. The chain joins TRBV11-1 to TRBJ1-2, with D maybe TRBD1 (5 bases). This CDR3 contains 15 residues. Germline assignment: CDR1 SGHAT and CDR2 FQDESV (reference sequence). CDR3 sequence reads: CAGSLGDVGAYGYTF. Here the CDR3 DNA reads TGTGCCGGCAGCTTAGGTGATGTCGGGGCCTATGGCTACACCTTC.

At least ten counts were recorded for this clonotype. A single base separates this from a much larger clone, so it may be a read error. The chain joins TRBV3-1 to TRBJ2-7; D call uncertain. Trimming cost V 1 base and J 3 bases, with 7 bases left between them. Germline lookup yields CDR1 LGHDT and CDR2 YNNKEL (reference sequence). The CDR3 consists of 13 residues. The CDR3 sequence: CASSQGNCYEQYF. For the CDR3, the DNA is TGTGCCAGCAGCCAAGGGAACTGCTACGAGCAGTACTTC.

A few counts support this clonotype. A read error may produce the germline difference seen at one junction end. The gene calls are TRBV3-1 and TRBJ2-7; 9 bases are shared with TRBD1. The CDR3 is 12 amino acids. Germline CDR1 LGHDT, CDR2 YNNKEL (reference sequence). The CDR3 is CASSQSTGGAHF. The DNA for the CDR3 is TGTGCCAGCAGCCAATCGACAGGGGGAGCACACTTC.

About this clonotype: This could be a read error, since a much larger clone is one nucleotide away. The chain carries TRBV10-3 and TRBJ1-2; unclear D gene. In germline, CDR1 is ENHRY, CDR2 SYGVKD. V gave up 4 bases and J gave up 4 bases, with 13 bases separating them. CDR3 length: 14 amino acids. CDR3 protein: CAISVSLQIYGYTF. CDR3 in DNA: TGTGCCATCAGTGTGTCCTTACAGATCTATGGCTACACCTTC.

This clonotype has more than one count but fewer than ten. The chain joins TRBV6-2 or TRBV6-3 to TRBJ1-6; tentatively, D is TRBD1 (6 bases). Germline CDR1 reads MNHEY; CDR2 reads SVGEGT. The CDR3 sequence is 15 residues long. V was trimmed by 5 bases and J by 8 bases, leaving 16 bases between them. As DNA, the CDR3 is TGTGCCAGCAGTGTAACCACGGGACAACATTCACCCCTCCACTTT. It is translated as CASSVTTGQHSPLHF.

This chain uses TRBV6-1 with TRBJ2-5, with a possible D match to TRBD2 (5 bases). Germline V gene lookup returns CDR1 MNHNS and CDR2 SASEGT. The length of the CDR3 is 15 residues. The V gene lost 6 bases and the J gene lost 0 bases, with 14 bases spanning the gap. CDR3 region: CASSHGGADQETQYF. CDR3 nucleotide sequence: TGTGCCAGCAGCCACGGTGGAGCGGACCAAGAGACCCAGTACTTC.

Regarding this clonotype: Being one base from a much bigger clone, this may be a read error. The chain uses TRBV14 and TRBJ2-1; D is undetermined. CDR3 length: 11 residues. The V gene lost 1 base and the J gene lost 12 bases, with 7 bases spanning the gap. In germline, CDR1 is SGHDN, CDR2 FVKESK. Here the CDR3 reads CASSQAWVQFF. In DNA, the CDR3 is TGTGCCAGCAGCCAAGCGTGGGTGCAGTTCTTC.

The CDR3 DNA sequence: TGCAGTGCTAAAACTAGCGGGGGCTCCTACGAGCAGTACTTC. As protein: CSAKTSGGSYEQYF. The chain links TRBV20-1 to TRBJ2-7, with 11 bases identical to TRBD2. Germline lookup yields CDR1 DFQATT and CDR2 SNEGSKA (reference sequence). V shed 4 bases, J shed 0 bases, and the junction held 2 bases outside the gene matches. The CDR3 totals 14 residues.

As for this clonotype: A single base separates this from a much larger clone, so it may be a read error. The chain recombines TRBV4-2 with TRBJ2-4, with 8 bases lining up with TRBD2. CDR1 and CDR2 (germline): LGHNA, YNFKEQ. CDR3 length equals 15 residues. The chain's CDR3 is CASSPVGGGRLIRYF. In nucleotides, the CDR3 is TGTGCCAGCAGCCCGGTCGGGGGGGGCCGTCTTATTCGGTACTTC.

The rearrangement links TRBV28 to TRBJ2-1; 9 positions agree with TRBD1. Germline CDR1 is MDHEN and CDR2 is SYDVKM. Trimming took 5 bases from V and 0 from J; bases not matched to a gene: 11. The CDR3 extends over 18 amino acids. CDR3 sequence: CASSTYRGRGSSYNEQFF. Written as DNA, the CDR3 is TGTGCCAGCAGTACATACAGGGGGCGCGGAAGCTCCTACAATGAGCAGTTCTTC.

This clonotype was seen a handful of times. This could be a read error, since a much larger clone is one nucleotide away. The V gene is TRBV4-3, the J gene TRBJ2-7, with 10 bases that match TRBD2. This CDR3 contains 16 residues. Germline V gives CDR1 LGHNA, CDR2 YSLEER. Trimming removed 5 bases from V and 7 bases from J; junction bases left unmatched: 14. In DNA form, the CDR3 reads TGCGCCAGCAGCAAAGGGGAACTAGCGGGACACAATGAGCAGTACTTC. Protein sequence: CASSKGELAGHNEQYF.

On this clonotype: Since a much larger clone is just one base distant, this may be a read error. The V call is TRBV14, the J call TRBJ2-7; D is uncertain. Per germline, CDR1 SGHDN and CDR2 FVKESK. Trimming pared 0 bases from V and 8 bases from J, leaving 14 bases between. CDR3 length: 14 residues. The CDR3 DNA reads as TGTGCCAGCAGCCAAGAGGTCCGCACGTCGAAGCAGTACTTC. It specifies CASSQEVRTSKQYF. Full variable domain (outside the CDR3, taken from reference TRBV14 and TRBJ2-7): EAGVTQFPSHSVIEKGQTVTLRCDPISGHDNLYWYRRVMGKEIKFLLHFVKESKQDESGMPNNRFLAERTGGTYSTLKVQPAELEDSGVYFCASSQEVRTSKQYFGPGTRLTVT.

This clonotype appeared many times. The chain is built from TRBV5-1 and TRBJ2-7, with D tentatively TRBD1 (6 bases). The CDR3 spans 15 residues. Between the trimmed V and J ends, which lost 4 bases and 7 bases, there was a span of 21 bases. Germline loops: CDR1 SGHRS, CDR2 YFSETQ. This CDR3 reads CASSLDRPPIGEQYF. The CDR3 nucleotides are TGCGCCAGCAGCCTAGACAGGCCTCCAATTGGGGAGCAGTACTTC.

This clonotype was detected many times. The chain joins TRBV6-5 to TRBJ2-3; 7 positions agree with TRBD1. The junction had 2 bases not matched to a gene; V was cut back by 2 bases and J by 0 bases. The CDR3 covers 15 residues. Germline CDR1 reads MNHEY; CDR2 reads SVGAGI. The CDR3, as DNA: TGTGCCAGCAGTTACGGACAGGCTAGCACAGATACGCAGTATTTT. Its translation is CASSYGQASTDTQYF.

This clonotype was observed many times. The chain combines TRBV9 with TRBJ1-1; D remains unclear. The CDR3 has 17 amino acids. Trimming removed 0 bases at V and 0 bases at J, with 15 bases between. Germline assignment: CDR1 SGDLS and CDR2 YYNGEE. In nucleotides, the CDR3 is TGTGCCAGCAGCGTAGACCCCCCTGACGGTCTGAACACTGAAGCTTTCTTT. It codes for CASSVDPPDGLNTEAFF.

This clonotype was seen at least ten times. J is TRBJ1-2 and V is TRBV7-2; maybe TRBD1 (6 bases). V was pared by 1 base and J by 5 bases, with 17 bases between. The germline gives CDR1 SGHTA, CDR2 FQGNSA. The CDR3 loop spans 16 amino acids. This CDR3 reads CASSLVSKGGLYGYTF. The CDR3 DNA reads TGTGCCAGCAGCTTAGTTTCCAAGGGGGGATTGTATGGCTACACCTTC. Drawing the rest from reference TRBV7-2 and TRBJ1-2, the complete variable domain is GAGVSQSPSNKVTEKGKDVELRCDPISGHTALYWYRQSLGQGLEFLIYFQGNSAPDKSGLPSDRFSAERTGGSVSTLTIQRTQQEDSAVYLCASSLVSKGGLYGYTFGSGTRLTVV.

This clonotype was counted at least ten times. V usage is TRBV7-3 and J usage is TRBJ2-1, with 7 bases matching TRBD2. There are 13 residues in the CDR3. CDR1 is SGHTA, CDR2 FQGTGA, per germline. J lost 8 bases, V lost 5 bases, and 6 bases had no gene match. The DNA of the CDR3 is TGTGCCAGCAGCAACGGGGGGAGGGATGAGCAGTTCTTC. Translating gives CASSNGGRDEQFF.

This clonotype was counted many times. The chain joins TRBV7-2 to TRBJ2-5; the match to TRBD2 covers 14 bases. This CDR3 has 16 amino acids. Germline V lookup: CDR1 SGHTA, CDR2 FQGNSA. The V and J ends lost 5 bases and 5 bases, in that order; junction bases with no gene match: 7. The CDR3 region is CASSPRTSGGWETQYF. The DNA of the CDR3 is TGTGCCAGCAGCCCTCGGACTAGCGGGGGGTGGGAGACCCAGTACTTC.

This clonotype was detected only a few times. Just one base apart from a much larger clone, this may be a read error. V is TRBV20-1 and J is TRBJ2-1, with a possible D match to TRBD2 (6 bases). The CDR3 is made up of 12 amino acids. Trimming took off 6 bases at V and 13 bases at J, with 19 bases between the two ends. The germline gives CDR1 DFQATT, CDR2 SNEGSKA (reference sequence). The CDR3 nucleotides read TGCAGTGCAGAGGGCGGGGTGGAGACCCAGTTCTTC. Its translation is CSAEGGVETQFF.

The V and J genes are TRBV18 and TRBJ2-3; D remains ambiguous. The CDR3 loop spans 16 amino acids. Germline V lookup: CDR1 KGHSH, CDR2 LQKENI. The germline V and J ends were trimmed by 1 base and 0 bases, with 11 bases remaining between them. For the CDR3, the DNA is TGTGCCAGCTCACCACGGGGAAAAGGGAGCACAGATACGCAGTATTTT. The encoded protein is CASSPRGKGSTDTQYF.

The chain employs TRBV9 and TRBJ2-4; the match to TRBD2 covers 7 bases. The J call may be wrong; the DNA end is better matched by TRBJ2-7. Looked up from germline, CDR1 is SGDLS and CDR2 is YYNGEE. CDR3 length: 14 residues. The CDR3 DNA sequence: TGTGCCAGCAGCGTGACTAGCAGTTTGGACGAGCAGTACTTC. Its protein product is CASSVTSSLDEQYF.

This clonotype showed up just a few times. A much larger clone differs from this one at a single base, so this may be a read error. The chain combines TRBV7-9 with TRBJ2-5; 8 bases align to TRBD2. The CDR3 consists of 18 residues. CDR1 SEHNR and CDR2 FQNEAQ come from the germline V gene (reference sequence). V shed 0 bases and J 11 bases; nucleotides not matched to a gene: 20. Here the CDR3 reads CASSLARRTGGVYNEQYF. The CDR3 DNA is TGTGCCAGCAGCTTAGCACGGAGGACGGGAGGGGTATACAATGAGCAGTACTTC.

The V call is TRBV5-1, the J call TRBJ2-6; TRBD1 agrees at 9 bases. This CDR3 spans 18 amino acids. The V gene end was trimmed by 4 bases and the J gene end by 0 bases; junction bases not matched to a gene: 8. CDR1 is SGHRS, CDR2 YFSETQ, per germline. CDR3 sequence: CASSTGTGLPSGANVLTF. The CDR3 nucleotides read TGCGCCAGCAGCACCGGGACAGGGTTACCCTCTGGGGCCAACGTCCTGACTTTC.